This TCR beta chain was profiled in a study of OX40 agonist ivuxolimab in advanced cancers. This clone was seen only once. Its antigen is still unknown. The study's findings and limits: Individuals who were partial responders at 0.1-3.0 mg/kg had clonal expansion that ranked among the lowest. Some nonresponders additionally presented with little normalized T-cell clonal expansion. Expanded clones were, on average, more numerous in CD8+ T cells than in CD4+.

The CDR3 loop spans 15 amino acids. V was trimmed by 5 bases and J by 0 bases, leaving 11 bases between them. The germline CDR1 and CDR2 sequences are SGHAT and FQNNGV. Sequenced by immunoSEQ multiplex PCR; TCRdb stores in-frame clones only, minus some. Among around 70,000 clones, 75% to 85% were seen once, and the ten largest hold around 1.1%. The source material was CD4+ or CD8+ T cells sorted from blood, sampled in a trial of the OX40 agonist ivuxolimab. The rearrangement joins TRBV11-2 to TRBJ1-3, with unresolved D. The sequence was obtained from an adult with an advanced solid tumor such as melanoma, head and neck, liver or kidney cancer. CDR3 amino acids: CASSVDAASGNTIYF. CDR3 coding DNA: TGTGCCAGCAGCGTTGACGCAGCCTCTGGAAACACCATATATTTT.